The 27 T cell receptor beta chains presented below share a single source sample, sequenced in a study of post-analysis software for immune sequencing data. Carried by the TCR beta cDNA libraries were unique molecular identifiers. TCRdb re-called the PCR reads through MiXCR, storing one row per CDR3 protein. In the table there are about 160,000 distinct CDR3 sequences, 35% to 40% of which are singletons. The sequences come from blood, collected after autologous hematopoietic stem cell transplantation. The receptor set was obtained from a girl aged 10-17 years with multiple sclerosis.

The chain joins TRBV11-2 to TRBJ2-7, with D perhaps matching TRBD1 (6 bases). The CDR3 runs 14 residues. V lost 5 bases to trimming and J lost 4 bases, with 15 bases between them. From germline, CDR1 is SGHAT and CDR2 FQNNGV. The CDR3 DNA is TGTGCCAGCAGCAAGAACAGGGTAGGGTACGAGCAGTACTTC. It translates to CASSKNRVGYEQYF.

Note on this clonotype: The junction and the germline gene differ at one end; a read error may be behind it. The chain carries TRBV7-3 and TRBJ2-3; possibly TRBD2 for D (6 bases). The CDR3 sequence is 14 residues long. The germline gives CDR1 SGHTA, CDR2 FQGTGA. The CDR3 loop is CAGSLAATTDTQYF. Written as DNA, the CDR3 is TGTGCCGGCAGCTTAGCGGCGACTACCGATACGCAGTATTTT.

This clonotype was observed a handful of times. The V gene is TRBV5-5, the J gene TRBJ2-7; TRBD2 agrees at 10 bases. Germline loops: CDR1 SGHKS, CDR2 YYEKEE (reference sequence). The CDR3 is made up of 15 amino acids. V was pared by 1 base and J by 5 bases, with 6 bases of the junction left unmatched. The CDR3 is CASSLTSGKPNEQYF. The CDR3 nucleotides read TGTGCCAGCAGCTTGACTAGCGGGAAACCCAACGAGCAGTACTTC.

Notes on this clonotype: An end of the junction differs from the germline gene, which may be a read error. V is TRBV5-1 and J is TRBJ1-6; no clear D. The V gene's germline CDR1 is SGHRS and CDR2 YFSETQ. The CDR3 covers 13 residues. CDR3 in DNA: TGCGCCAGCAGCACCGGACCTAATTCACCCCGCCACTTT. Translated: CASSTGPNSPRHF.

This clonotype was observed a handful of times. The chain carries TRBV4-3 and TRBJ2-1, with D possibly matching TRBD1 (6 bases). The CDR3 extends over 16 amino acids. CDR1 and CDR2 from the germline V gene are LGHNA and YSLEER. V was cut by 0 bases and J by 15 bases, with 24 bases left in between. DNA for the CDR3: TGCGCCAGCAGCCAAGATCTTGCTAGCTCCGTCAGGGGCATGTTCTTC. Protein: CASSQDLASSVRGMFF.

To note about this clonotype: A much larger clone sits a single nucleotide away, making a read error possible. CDR3 protein: CASSLGRDGSNQPQHF. The CDR3 DNA sequence: TGTGCCAGCAGCCTTGGAAGGGACGGTAGCAATCAGCCCCAGCATTTT. This chain joins TRBV4-2 and TRBJ1-5; maybe TRBD1 (5 bases). V was clipped by 4 bases and J by 0 bases, with 13 bases between them. This CDR3 comprises 16 residues. Germline lookup yields CDR1 LGHNA and CDR2 YNFKEQ.

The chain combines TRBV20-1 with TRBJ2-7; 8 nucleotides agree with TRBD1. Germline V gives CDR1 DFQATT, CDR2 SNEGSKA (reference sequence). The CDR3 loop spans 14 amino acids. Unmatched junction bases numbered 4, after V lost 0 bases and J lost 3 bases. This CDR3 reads CSAREAQGVYEQYF. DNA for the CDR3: TGCAGTGCTAGAGAGGCACAGGGGGTCTACGAGCAGTACTTC.

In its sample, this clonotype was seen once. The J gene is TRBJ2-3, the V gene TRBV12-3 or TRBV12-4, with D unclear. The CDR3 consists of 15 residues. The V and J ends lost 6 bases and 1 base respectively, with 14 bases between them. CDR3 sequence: CASSPLELRTDTQYF. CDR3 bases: TGTGCCAGCAGCCCCCTTGAGTTGCGCACAGATACGCAGTATTTT.

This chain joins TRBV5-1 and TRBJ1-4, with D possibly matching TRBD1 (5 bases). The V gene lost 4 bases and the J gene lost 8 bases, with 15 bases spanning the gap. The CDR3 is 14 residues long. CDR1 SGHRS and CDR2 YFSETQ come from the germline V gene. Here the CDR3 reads CASSPNNQGEKLFF. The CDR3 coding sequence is TGCGCCAGCAGCCCGAATAACCAGGGAGAAAAACTGTTTTTT.

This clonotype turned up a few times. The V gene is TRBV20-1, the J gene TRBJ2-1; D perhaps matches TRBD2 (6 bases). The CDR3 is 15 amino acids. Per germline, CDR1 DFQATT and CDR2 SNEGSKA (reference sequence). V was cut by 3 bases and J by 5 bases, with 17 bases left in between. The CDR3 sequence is CSASSGTRPDNEQFF. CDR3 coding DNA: TGCAGTGCTAGTTCGGGGACTCGTCCCGACAATGAGCAGTTCTTC.

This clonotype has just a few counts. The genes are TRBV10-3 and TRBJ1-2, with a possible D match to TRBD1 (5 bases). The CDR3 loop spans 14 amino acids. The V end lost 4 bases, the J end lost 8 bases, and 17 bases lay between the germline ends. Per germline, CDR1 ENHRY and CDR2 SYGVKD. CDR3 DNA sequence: TGTGCCATCAGTGCTCTGGGGCCCACTACGGGCTACACCTTC. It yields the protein CAISALGPTTGYTF.

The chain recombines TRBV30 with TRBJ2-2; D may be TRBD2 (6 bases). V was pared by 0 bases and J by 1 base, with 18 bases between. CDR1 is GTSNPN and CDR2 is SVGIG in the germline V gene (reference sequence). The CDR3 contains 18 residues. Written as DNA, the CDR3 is TGTGCCTGGAGTGTACGGGTGGGGACGACTAGGAACACCGGGGAGCTGTTTTTT. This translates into CAWSVRVGTTRNTGELFF.

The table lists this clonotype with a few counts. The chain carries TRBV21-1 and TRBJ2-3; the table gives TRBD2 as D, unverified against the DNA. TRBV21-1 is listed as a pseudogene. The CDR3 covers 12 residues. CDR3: CARSGGADTQYF. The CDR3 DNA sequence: TGTGCCAGGTCGGGGGGGGCAGATACGCAGTATTTT.

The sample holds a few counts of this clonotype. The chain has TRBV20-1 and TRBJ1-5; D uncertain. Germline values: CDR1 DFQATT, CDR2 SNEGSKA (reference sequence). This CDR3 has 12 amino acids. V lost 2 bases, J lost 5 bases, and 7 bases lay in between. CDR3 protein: CSARHPDQPQHF. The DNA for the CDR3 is TGCAGTGCTAGACACCCCGATCAGCCCCAGCATTTT.

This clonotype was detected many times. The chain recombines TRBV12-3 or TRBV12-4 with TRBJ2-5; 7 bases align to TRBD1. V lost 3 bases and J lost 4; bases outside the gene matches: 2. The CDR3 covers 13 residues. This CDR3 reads CASSFRDRETQYF. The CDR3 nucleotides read TGTGCCAGCAGTTTTAGGGACAGAGAGACCCAGTACTTC.

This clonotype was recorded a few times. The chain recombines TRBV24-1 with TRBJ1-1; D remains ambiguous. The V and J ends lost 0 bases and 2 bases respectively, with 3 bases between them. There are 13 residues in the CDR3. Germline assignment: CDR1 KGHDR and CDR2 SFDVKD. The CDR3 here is CATSDLSNTEAFF. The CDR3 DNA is TGTGCCACCAGTGATTTGTCCAACACTGAAGCTTTCTTT.

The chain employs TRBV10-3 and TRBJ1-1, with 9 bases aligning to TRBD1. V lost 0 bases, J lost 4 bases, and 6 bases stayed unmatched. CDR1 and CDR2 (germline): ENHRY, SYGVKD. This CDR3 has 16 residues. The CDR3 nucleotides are TGTGCCATCAGTGAGTCACTTCCGACAGGGGGCACTGAAGCTTTCTTT. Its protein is CAISESLPTGGTEAFF.

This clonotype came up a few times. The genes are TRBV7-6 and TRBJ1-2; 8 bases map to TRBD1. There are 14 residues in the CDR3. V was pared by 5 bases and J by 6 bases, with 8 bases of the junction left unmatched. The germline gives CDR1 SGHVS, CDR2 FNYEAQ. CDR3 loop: CASSARTGTHGYTF. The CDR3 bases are TGTGCCAGCAGCGCCAGGACAGGGACTCATGGCTACACCTTC. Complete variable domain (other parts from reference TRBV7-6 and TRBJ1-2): GAGVSQSPRYKVTKRGQDVALRCDPISGHVSLYWYRQALGQGPEFLTYFNYEAQQDKSGLPNDRFSAERPEGSISTLTIQRTEQRDSAMYRCASSARTGTHGYTFGSGTRLTVV.

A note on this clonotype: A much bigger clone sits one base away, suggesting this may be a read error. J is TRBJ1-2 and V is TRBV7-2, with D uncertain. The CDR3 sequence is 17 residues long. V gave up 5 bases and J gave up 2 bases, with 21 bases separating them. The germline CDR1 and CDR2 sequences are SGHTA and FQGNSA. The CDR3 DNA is TGTGCCAGCAGCACCCGACCTGACTCCAGGACGAACTATGGCTACACCTTC. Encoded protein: CASSTRPDSRTNYGYTF.

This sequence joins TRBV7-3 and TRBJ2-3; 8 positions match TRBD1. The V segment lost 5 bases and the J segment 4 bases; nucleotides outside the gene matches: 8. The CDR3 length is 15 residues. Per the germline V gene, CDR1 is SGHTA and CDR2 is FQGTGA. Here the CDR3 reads CASSPRTGWSDTQYF. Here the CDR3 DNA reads TGTGCCAGCAGCCCAAGGACAGGGTGGTCAGATACGCAGTATTTT.

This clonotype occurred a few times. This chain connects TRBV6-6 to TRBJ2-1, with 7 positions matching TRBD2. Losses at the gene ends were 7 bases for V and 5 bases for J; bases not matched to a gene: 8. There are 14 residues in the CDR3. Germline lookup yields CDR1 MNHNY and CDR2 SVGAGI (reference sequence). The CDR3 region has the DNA TGTGCCAGCAAAAGCGGGACTTATCACAATGAGCAGTTCTTC. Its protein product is CASKSGTYHNEQFF.

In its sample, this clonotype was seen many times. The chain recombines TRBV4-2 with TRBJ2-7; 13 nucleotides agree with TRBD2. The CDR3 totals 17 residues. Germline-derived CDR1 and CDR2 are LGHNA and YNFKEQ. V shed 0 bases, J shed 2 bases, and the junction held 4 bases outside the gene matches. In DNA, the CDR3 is TGTGCCAGCAGCCAAGATGGGACTAGCGGGGCTACCTACGAGCAGTACTTC. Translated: CASSQDGTSGATYEQYF.

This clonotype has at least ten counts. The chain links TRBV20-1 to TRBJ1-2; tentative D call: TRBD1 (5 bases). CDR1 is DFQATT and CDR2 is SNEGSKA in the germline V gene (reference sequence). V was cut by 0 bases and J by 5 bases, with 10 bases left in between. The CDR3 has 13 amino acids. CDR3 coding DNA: TGCAGTGCTAGAGATGTGGGGGGTTATGGCTACACCTTC. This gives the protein CSARDVGGYGYTF.

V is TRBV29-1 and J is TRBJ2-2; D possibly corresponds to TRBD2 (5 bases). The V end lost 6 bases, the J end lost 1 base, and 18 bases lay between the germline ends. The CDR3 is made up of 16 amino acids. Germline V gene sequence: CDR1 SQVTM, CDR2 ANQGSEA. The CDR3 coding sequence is TGCAGCGTCGCCCGAGAGGGCGCGGAGAACACCGGGGAGCTGTTTTTT. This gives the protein CSVAREGAENTGELFF.

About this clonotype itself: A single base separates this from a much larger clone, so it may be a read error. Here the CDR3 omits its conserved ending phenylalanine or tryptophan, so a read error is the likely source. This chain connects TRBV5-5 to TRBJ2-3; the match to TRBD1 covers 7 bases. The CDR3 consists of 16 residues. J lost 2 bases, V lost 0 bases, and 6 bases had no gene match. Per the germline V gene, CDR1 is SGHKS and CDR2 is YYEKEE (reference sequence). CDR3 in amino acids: CASSLGTTGITDTQYV. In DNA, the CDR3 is TGTGCCAGCAGCTTGGGAACGACAGGGATCACAGATACGCAGTATGTT.

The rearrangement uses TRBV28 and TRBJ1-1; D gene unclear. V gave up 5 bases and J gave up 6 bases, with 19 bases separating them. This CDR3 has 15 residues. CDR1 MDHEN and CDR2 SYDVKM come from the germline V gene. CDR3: CASSPVAGPLSEAFF. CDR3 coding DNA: TGTGCCAGCAGTCCCGTGGCAGGTCCGCTATCTGAAGCTTTCTTT.

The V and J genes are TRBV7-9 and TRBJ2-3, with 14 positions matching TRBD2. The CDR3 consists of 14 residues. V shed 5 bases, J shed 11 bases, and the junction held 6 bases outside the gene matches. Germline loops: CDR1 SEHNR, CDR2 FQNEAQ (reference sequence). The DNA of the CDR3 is TGTGCCAGCAGCCAGGGACTAGCGGGGGAATGGCAGTATTTT. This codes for CASSQGLAGEWQYF.